This is a list of T cell receptor beta chains from one sample in a study of blood T cell repertoires in COVID-19. Generated by immunoSEQ multiplex PCR, the TCRdb table keeps only in-frame clones and is missing some. The table shows 300,000 to 400,000 clones, with roughly 90% occurring only once. The specimen sequenced was peripheral blood. These receptors all come from a woman aged 55-75 years with COVID-19, enrolled during active disease. Each CDR3 is given with its conserved first and last residue. Only part of the rows carry a size: once, few, many, or a class if the clone is expanded.

v_gene,abundance,CDR3aa
TRBV18,-,CASSPPGGGGHTEAFF
TRBV19,-,CASSDRGDGSIYNSPLHF
TRBV13,-,CASSLGRGGYTF
TRBV9,-,CASSVEQGSDTQYF
TRBV5-1,-,CASSLAGAPNTEAFF
TRBV6-5,-,CASSPPNGGNTEAFF
TRBV6-5,few,CASSNRDRRGLGAFF
TRBV27,-,CASRGTAASYEQYF
TRBV3-1/TRBV3-2,-,CASSQAQGVETQYF
TRBV5-8,-,CASQPAAGREKLFF
TRBV3-1/TRBV3-2,-,CASSRGGRVYEQFF
TRBV11-3,-,CASSPTMTGNGYTF
TRBV18,-,CASSPKAGGLIDTQYF
TRBV7-9,-,CASSSTGISENTIYF
TRBV7-9,-,CASSSEGAYNEQFF
TRBV27,-,CASRGTGTDETFF
TRBV27,-,CASSFQGPQGAQYF
TRBV4-1,-,CASSLGQLGYTEAFF
TRBV4-1,once,CASTGQGNYGYTF
TRBV2,-,CASATGPYSNQPQHF
TRBV10-3,-,CAISESPASGSSYEQYF
TRBV19,-,CASSTGQLYRNQPQHF
TRBV18,-,CASSPSFPGNYGYTF
TRBV11-3,-,CASSLKLGGGPETQYF
TRBV3-1/TRBV3-2,-,CASSQVGGAGYTF
TRBV7-7,-,CASSLGLAGGKDTQYF
TRBV6-5,-,CASKGVNTEAFF
TRBV2,-,CASSEASGPQETQYF
TRBV2,-,CASSDEGPEAFF
TRBV18,-,CASSPLGEGQSSGNTIYF
TRBV7-2,-,CASSPSGGADSETQYF
TRBV7-3,-,CASSPSEGREQFF
TRBV20-1,few,CSASPATGGQETQYF
TRBV11-2,-,CASSLAGGLADTQYF
TRBV5-1,-,CARKEPNVLYYEQYF
TRBV19,-,CASSPLRGLQGEKLFF
TRBV5-1,-,CASSLDGVNSPLHF
TRBV7-8,-,CASSPRRATNEKLFF
TRBV7-7,-,CASSATRVTEAFF
TRBV4-2,-,CASSQDGQGYGYTF
TRBV29-1,once,CSGVVSMNTEAFF
TRBV9,-,CASRGADEQFF
TRBV5-6,-,CASSLSPGSADTQYF
TRBV19,-,CASKPRDSYNSPLHF
TRBV7-6,-,CASSAGTGFFYEQYF
TRBV4-1,-,CASSRGAGDSYEQYF
TRBV18,-,CASSPAGGTDTQYF
TRBV4-1,-,CASSQDDRQKLFF
TRBV3-1/TRBV3-2,-,CASSLQGGRNTIYF
TRBV7-2,-,CASSLKSADTQYF
TRBV18,-,CASSPQTGGGYGYTF
TRBV9,-,CASSVDRGGRGYTF
TRBV14,-,CASSPWTSGGSYNEQFF